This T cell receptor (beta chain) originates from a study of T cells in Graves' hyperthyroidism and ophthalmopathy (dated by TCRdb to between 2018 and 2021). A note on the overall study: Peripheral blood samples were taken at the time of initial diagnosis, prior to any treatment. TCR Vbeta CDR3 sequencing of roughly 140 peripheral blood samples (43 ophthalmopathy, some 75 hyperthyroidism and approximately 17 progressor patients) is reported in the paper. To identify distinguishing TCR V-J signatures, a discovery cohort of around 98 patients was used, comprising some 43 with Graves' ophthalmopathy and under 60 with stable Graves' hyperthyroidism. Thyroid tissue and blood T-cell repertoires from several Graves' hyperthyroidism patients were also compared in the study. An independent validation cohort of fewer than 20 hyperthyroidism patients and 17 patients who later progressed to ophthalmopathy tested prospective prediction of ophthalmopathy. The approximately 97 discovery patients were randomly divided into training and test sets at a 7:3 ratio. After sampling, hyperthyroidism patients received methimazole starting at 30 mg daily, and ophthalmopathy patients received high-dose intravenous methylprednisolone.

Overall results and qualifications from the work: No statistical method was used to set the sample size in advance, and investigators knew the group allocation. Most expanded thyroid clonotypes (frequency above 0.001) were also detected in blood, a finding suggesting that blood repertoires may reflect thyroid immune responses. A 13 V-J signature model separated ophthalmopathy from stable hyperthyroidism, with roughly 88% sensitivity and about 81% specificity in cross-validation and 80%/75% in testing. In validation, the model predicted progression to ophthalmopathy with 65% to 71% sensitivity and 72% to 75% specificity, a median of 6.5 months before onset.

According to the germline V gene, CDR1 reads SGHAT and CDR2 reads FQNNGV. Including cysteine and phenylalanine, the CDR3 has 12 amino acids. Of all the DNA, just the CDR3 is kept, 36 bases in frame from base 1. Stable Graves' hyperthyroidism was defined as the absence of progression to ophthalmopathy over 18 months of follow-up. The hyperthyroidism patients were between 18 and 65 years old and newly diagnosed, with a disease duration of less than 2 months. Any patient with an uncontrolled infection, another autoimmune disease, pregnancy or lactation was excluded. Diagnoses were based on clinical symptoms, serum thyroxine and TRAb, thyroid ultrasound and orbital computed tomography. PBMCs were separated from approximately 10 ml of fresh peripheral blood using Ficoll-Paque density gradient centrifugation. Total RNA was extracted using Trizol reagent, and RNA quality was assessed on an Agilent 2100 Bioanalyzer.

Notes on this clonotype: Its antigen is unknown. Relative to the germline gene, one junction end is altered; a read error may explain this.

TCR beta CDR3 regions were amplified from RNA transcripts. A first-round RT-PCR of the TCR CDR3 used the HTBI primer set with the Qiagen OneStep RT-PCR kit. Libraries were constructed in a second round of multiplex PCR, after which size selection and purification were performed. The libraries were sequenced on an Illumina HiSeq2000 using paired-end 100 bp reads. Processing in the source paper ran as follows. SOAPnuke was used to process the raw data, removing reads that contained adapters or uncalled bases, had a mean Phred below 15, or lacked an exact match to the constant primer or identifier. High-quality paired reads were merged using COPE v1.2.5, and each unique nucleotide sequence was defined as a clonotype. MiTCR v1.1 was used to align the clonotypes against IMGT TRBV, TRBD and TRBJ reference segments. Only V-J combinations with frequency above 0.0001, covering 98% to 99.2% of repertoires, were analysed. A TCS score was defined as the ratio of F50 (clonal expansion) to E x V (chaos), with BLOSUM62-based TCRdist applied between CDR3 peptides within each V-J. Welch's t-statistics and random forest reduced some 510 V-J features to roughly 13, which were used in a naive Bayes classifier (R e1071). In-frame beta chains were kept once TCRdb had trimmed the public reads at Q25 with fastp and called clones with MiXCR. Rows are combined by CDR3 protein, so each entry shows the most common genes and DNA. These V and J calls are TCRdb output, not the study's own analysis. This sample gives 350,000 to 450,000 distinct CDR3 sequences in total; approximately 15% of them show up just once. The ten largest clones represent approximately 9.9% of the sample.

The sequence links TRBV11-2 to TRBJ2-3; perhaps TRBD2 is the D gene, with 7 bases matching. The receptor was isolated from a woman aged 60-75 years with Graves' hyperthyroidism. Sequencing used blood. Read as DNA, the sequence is TGTGCCAGCAGCCTAGAGGGGGGGTCGCAGTATTTT. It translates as CASSLEGGSQYF.